This entry concerns a single T cell receptor (beta chain). Its specificity is not known. This sample stems from a study of CD8 T cells in ankylosing spondylitis. Study-wide results and limits: Disease-linked clones reportedly showed significant enrichment in matched ankylosing spondylitis synovial fluid.

Using its own MiXCR run on the 5' RACE reads, TCRdb lists one record per CDR3 protein. The table includes some 30,000 distinct CDR3 sequences, 12% to 15% detected once. What was sequenced was blood. This clonotype was sampled from a male donor with ankylosing spondylitis or in good health (not recorded which).

CDR3 in DNA: TGTGCCAGCAGCTTACTGGGAGATGGCTACACCTTC. This codes for CASSLLGDGYTF. The chain couples TRBV5-6 to TRBJ1-2; D is undetermined. The CDR3 spans 12 residues. Trimming left V 2 bases short and J 6 bases short, with 8 bases between. Germline CDR1 and CDR2: SGHDT and YYEEEE.